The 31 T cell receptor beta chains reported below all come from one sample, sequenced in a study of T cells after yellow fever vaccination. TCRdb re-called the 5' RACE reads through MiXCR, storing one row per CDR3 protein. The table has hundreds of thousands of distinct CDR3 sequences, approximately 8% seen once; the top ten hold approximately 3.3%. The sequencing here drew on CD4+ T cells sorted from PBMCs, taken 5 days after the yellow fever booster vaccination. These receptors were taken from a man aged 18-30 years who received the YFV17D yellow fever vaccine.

For the CDR3, the DNA is TGTGCCAGCAGTTCTCCCGCCTCAACTAATGAAAAACTGTTTTTT. Translating gives CASSSPASTNEKLFF. The chain recombines TRBV6-2 or TRBV6-3 with TRBJ1-4; D ambiguous. Germline V gene lookup returns CDR1 MNHEY and CDR2 SVGEGT. The CDR3 runs to 15 residues. V was pared by 4 bases and J by 0 bases, with 9 bases between.

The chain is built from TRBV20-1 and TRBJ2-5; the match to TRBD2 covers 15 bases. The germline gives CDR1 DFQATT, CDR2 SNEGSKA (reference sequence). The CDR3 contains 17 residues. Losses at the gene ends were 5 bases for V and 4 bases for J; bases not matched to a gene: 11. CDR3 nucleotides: TGCAGTGCTTTCACCGGGACTAGCGGGGGGCTGGGAGAGACCCAGTACTTC. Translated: CSAFTGTSGGLGETQYF.

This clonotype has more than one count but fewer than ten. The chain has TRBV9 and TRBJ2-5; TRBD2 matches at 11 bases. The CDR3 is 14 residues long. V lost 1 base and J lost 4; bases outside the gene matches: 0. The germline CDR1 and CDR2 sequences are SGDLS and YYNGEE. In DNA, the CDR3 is TGTGCCAGCAGCGTAACTAGCGGGGGAGAGACCCAGTACTTC. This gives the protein CASSVTSGGETQYF.

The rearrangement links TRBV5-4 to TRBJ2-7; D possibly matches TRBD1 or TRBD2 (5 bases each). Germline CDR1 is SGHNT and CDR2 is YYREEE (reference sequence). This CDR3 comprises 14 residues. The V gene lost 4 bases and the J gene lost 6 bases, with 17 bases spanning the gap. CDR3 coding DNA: TGTGCCAGCAGCGGGGGATGGGAAGCTTGCGAGCAGTACTTC. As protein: CASSGGWEACEQYF. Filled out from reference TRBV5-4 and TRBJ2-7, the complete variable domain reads ETGVTQSPTHLIKTRGQQVTLRCSSQSGHNTVSWYQQALGQGPQFIFQYYREEENGRGNFPPRFSGLQFPNYSSELNVNALELDDSALYLCASSGGWEACEQYFGPGTRLTVT.

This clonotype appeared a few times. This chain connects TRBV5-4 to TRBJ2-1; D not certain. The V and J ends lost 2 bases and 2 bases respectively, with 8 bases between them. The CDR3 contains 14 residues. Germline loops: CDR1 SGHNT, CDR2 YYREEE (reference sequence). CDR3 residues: CASSFALTYNEQFF. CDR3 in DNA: TGTGCCAGCAGCTTTGCCCTGACCTACAATGAGCAGTTCTTC.

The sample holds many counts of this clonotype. The CDR3 spells CASSLGESKGSYNSPLHF. In DNA, the CDR3 is TGTGCCAGCAGCTTAGGAGAGAGTAAAGGCTCCTATAATTCACCCCTCCACTTT. The chain has TRBV7-2 and TRBJ1-6; no clear D. This CDR3 has 18 residues. Trimming stripped 1 base from V and 0 bases from J, with 13 bases between. Looked up from germline, CDR1 is SGHTA and CDR2 is FQGNSA.

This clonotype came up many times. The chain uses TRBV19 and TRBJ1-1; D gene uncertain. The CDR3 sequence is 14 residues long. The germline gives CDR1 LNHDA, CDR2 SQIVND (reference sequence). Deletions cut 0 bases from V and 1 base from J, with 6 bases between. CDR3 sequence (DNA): TGTGCCAGTAGTATAGACGGACGGAACACTGAAGCTTTCTTT. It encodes CASSIDGRNTEAFF. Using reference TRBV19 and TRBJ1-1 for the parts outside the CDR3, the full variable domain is DGGITQSPKYLFRKEGQNVTLSCEQNLNHDAMYWYRQDPGQGLRLIYYSQIVNDFQKGDIAEGYSVSREKKESFPLTVTSAQKNPTAFYLCASSIDGRNTEAFFGQGTRLTVV.

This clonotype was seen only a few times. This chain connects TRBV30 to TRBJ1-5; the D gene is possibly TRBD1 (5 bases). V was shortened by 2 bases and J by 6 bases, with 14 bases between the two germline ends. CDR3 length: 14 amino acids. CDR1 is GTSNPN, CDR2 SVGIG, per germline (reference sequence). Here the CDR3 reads CAWSTGALGQPQHF. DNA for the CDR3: TGTGCCTGGAGTACCGGGGCTCTAGGTCAGCCCCAGCATTTT.

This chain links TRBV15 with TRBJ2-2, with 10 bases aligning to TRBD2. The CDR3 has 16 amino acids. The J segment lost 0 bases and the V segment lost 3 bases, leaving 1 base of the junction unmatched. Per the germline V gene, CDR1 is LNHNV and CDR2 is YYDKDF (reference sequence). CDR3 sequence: CATSRGLATNTGELFF. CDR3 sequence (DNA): TGTGCCACCAGCAGGGGACTAGCGACGAACACCGGGGAGCTGTTTTTT.

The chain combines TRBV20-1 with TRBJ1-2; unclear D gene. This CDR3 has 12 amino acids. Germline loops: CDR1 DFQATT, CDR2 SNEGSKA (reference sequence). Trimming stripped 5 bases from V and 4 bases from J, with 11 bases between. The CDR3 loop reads CSAPSGSYGYTF. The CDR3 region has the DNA TGCAGTGCTCCCTCGGGTTCCTATGGCTACACCTTC.

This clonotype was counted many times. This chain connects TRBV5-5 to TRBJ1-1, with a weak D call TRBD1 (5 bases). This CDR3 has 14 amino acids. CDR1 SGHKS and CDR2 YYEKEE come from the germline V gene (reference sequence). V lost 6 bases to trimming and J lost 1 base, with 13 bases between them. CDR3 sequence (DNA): TGTGCCAGCACCTCAAATCAGGGGAACACTGAAGCTTTCTTT. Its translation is CASTSNQGNTEAFF.

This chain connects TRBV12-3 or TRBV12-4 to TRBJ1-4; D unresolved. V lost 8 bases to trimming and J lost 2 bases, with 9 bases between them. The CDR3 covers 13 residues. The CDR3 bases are TGTGCCAGCCGGGATCGGACTAATGAAAAACTGTTTTTT. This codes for CASRDRTNEKLFF.

The CDR3 bases are TGTGCCAGCAGCACTCGCCCAGGTTCTGGGGAGCTGTTTTTT. This sequence encodes CASSTRPGSGELFF. The chain links TRBV7-2 to TRBJ2-2; D uncertain. The CDR3 loop spans 14 amino acids. Per the germline V gene, CDR1 is SGHTA and CDR2 is FQGNSA. Trimming cost V 5 bases and J 8 bases, with 15 bases left between them. Variable domain in full (rest from reference TRBV7-2 and TRBJ2-2): GAGVSQSPSNKVTEKGKDVELRCDPISGHTALYWYRQSLGQGLEFLIYFQGNSAPDKSGLPSDRFSAERTGGSVSTLTIQRTQQEDSAVYLCASSTRPGSGELFFGEGSRLTVL.

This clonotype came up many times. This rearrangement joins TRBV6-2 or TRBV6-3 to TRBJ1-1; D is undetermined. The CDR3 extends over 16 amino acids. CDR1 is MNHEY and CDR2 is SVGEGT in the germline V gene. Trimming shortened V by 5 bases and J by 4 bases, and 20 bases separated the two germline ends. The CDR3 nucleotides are TGTGCCAGCAGTGACCTTGGTACGACCGCTACCACTGAAGCTTTCTTT. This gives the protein CASSDLGTTATTEAFF.

CDR3 DNA sequence: TGTGCCAGCAGTGAAAGTTTAACCCCAACAGATACGCAGTATTTT. As protein: CASSESLTPTDTQYF. This chain connects TRBV6-1 to TRBJ2-3; D ambiguous. The germline CDR1 and CDR2 sequences are MNHNS and SASEGT. This CDR3 region has 15 residues. V lost 2 bases and J 3 bases, leaving 12 bases between the germline ends.

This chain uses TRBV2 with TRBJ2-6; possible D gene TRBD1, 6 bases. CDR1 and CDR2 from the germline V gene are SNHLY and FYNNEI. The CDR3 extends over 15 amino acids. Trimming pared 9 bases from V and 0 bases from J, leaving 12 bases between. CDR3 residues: CARGTLYSGANVLTF. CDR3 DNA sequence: TGTGCCAGAGGGACACTTTACTCTGGGGCCAACGTCCTGACTTTC.

For the CDR3, the DNA is TGTGCCAGCAGTTTCGGACAGTCCTACGAGCAGTACTTC. Translating gives CASSFGQSYEQYF. V and J are TRBV12-3 or TRBV12-4 and TRBJ2-7, with D possibly matching TRBD1 (6 bases). CDR3 length: 13 residues. Between the trimmed V and J ends, which lost 3 bases and 1 base, there was a span of 7 bases.

In DNA form, the CDR3 reads TGCGCCAGCAGTCCCCGGGGGATGCCCCAAGAGACCCAGTACTTC. Protein product: CASSPRGMPQETQYF. The V and J genes are TRBV5-1 and TRBJ2-5, with TRBD2 as a possible D gene (6 bases). V was trimmed by 5 bases and J by 1 base, leaving 15 bases between them. CDR3 length equals 15 residues. Germline CDR1 reads SGHRS; CDR2 reads YFSETQ.

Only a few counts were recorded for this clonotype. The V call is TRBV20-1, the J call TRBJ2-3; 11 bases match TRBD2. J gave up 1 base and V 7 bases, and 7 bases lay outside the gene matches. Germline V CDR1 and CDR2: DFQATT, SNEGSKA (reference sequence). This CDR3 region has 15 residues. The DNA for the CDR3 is TGCAGTGTCTCACCGACTAGCGGGGGCACAGATACGCAGTATTTT. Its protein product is CSVSPTSGGTDTQYF.

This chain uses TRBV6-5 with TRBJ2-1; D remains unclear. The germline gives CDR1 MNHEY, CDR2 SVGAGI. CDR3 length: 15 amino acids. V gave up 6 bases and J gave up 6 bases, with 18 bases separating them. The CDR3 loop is CASRGFGSGPNEQFF. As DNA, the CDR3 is TGTGCCAGCAGGGGGTTTGGGTCAGGCCCCAATGAGCAGTTCTTC.

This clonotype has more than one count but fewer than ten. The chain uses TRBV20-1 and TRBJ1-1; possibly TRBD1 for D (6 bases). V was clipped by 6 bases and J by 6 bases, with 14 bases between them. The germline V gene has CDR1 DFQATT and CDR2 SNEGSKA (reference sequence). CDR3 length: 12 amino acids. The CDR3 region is CSARQGLPEAFF. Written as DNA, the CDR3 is TGCAGTGCGAGGCAGGGGTTACCTGAAGCTTTCTTT.

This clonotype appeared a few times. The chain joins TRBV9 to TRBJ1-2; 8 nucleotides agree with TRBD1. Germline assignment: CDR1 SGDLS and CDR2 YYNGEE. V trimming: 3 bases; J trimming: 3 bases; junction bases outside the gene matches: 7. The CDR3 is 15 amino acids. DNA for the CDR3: TGTGCCAGCAGCGGAAGACAGGGGTGGGACTATGGCTACACCTTC. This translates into CASSGRQGWDYGYTF.

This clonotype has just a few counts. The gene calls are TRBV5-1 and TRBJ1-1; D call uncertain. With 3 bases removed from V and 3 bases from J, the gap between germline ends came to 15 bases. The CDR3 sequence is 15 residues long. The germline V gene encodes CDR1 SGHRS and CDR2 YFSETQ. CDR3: CASSSSPSLDTEAFF. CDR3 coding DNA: TGCGCCAGCAGCTCCTCTCCCTCACTGGACACTGAAGCTTTCTTT.

CDR3: CSATQGARGYTF. CDR3 DNA sequence: TGCAGTGCTACCCAGGGGGCTCGGGGCTACACCTTC. The V and J genes are TRBV20-1 and TRBJ1-2; 8 bases fit TRBD1. V lost 4 bases to trimming and J lost 8 bases; unmatched junction nucleotides: 6. CDR1 and CDR2 (germline): DFQATT, SNEGSKA (reference sequence). This CDR3 contains 12 residues.

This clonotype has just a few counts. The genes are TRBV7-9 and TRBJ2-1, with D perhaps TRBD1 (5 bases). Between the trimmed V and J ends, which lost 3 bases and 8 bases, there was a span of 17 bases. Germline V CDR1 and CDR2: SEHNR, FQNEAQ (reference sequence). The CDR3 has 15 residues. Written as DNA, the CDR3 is TGTGCCAGCAGCTTCTCCAGGGCGGCTGGGGATGAGCAGTTCTTC. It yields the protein CASSFSRAAGDEQFF.

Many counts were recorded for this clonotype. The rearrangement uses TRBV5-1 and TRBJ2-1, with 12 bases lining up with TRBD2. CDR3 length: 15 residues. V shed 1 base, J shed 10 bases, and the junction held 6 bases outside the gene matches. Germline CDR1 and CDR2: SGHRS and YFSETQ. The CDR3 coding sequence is TGCGCCAGCAGCTTGAGGCTAGCGGGGGGGTACGAGCAGTTCTTC. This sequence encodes CASSLRLAGGYEQFF.

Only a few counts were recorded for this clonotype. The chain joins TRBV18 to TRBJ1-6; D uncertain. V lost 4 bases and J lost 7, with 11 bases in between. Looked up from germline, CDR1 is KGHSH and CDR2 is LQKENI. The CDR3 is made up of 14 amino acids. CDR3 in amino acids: CASSLELANSPLHF. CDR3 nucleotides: TGTGCCAGCTCACTGGAGCTGGCGAATTCACCCCTCCACTTT.

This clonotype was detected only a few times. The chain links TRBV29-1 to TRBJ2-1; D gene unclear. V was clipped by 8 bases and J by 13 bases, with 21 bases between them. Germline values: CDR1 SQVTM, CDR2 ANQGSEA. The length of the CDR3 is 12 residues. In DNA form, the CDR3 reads TGCAGCCACAACACCGAAGCAGGTCGACAGTTCTTC. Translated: CSHNTEAGRQFF.

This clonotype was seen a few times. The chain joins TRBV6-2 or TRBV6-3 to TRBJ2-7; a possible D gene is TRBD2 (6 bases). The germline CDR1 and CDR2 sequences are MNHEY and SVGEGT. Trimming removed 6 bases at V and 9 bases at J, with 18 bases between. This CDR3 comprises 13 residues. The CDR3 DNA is TGTGCCAGCAGCCCCCCCGGAGGGAGTGGGCAGTACGTC. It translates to CASSPPGGSGQYV.

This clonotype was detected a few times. The chain's CDR3 is CASSLVIRGLVNEQFF. The CDR3 DNA sequence: TGTGCCAGCAGCTTGGTTATCAGGGGACTGGTGAATGAGCAGTTCTTC. V and J are TRBV5-6 and TRBJ2-1; D possibly matches TRBD1 or TRBD2 (6 bases each). CDR1 is SGHDT and CDR2 is YYEEEE in the germline V gene. This CDR3 region has 16 residues. V dropped 0 bases and J dropped 7 bases, with 17 bases sitting between them.

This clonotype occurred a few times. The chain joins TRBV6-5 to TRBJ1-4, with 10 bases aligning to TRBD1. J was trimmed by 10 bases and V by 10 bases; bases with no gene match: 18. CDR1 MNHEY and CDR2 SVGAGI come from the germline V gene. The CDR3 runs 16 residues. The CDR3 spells CATRGSTGGKLGKLFF. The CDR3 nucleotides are TGTGCCACCCGAGGGTCGACAGGGGGCAAGTTAGGAAAACTGTTTTTT.